This note documents a single T cell receptor beta chain sequence. Its matching antigen is unknown. This CDR3 spans 12 amino acids. The V gene's germline CDR1 is KGHSH and CDR2 LQKENI. V dropped 4 bases and J dropped 8 bases, with 8 bases sitting between them. The data derive from a study of CD8+ T cells in alopecia areata. As the sequencing template, cDNA was produced by extracting RNA and reverse transcribing it. Clones were sequenced by immunoSEQ multiplex PCR, and TCRdb holds only the in-frame ones, with some missing. The profile shows approximately 120,000 clones, around 50% of them singletons. Peripheral blood, together with lesional scalp punch biopsies, was collected from alopecia areata patients. Cell sorting was applied to PBMCs, and CD4+ and CD8+ T cells were collected. Study-level findings and limits: Normal scalp had lower clonality than lesional scalp, with alopecia totalis/universalis lesions showing this most strongly.

The sequenced material came from NKG2D-low CD8+ T cells sorted from blood. This chain links TRBV18 with TRBJ1-4; tentative D call: TRBD1 (5 bases). This receptor was taken from a human donor with alopecia areata. The CDR3 nucleotides are TGTGCCAGCTCACGAGGGGACGAAAAACTGTTTTTT. Protein product: CASSRGDEKLFF.